The T cell receptor beta chain described here comes from a study of blood T cell repertoires in COVID-19. Overall study: Collection of acute and convalescent COVID-19 samples took place in the United States, Italy and Spain. In each case, the material was cDNA or gDNA derived from T cells, B-cell-depleted T cells, or PBMCs.

In the source study's methods: Reference gene primer amplification gave estimated nucleated cell counts. The method was immunoSEQ multiplex PCR; TCRdb's version includes in-frame clones alone and lacks a portion of them. V and J calls and clone size are as listed in that table; D and trimming were resolved from the DNA. The data show roughly 240,000 clones, with approximately 86% seen just once and around 1.5% held by the top ten. With 6 bases clipped from V and 1 base from J, the junction kept 5 bases outside the gene matches. The CDR3 has 15 residues. The germline V gene encodes CDR1 MGHRA and CDR2 YSYEKL. This clone was seen just once.

The genes are TRBV4-1 and TRBJ1-5; TRBD1 matches 8 bases. The TCR comes from a woman in her sixties who had recovered from COVID-19. Sequenced sample: peripheral blood. Written as DNA, the CDR3 is TGCGCCAGCAGGACAGGGGTCCTGAGCAATCAGCCCCAGCATTTT. Encoded protein: CASRTGVLSNQPQHF.